The 25 T cell receptor beta chains below all came from one sample that was sequenced in a study of shared clonotypes between healthy human individuals. Only CD45RO-negative cells positively selected for CCR7 counted as naive CD8 cells, so terminally differentiated effector memory CD45RA+ cells were excluded. Sequencing used immunoSEQ multiplex PCR; TCRdb keeps in-frame clones, though not all of them. The sample holds approximately 2,000,000 clones, about 94% seen once. Material: naive CD8+ T cells from PBMCs. The receptor source for this set is a man aged 18-30 years in good health. Some clones in this sample may be carry-over from other donors' samples.

This clone came up once. The chain combines TRBV27 with TRBJ1-1, with D unresolved. The V gene's germline CDR1 is MNHEY and CDR2 SMNVEV (reference sequence). The CDR3 has 13 residues. V lost 5 bases and J 3 bases, leaving 10 bases between the germline ends. The CDR3 sequence is CASSIPGDTEAFF. Here the CDR3 DNA reads TGTGCCAGCAGTATCCCTGGGGACACTGAAGCTTTCTTT.

The genes are TRBV19 and TRBJ2-7, with D perhaps matching TRBD2 (6 bases). Trimming stripped 1 base from V and 1 base from J, with 11 bases between. Germline CDR1 and CDR2: LNHDA and SQIVND (reference sequence). This CDR3 contains 15 residues. CDR3 in amino acids: CASSIGLVSSYEQYF. The CDR3 DNA reads TGTGCCAGTAGTATAGGACTAGTATCATCCTACGAGCAGTACTTC.

The J gene is TRBJ2-1, the V gene TRBV7-3; D gene uncertain. CDR1 and CDR2 (germline): SGHTA, FQGTGA. V was clipped by 0 bases and J by 9 bases, with 9 bases between them. The CDR3 is 13 amino acids. CDR3 nucleotide sequence: TGTGCCAGCAGCTTAACCGACCCGGGTGAGCAGTTCTTC. Translating gives CASSLTDPGEQFF.

The chain recombines TRBV7-8 with TRBJ2-1; no clear D gene. The germline V and J ends were trimmed by 10 bases and 5 bases, with 24 bases remaining between them. CDR1 is SGHVS and CDR2 is FQNEAQ in the germline V gene. The CDR3 runs 16 residues. The CDR3 DNA reads as TGTGCCACCGCGAACTGGGCCACGCCTTTGGACAATGAGCAGTTCTTC. Its translation is CATANWATPLDNEQFF.

This chain connects TRBV27 to TRBJ2-1; D ambiguous. The germline CDR1 and CDR2 sequences are MNHEY and SMNVEV (reference sequence). V was pared by 6 bases and J by 6 bases, with 18 bases between. The CDR3 has 15 amino acids. The chain's CDR3 is CASSLAPLGINEQFF. The CDR3 DNA reads as TGTGCCAGCAGCTTGGCGCCTCTAGGTATCAATGAGCAGTTCTTC.

The V and J genes are TRBV4-1 and TRBJ2-7; 7 nucleotides match TRBD2. CDR1 is MGHRA and CDR2 is YSYEKL in the germline V gene. The V gene end was trimmed by 4 bases and the J gene end by 4 bases; junction bases not matched to a gene: 10. The CDR3 length is 15 residues. CDR3 sequence: CASSLSPAGEYEQYF. CDR3 nucleotides: TGCGCCAGCAGCCTCTCCCCCGCGGGGGAGTACGAGCAGTACTTC.

The chain carries TRBV9 and TRBJ2-3, with 12 bases aligning to TRBD1. Germline loops: CDR1 SGDLS, CDR2 YYNGEE. The CDR3 is 17 residues long. J was trimmed by 6 bases and V by 4 bases; bases with no gene match: 12. The DNA for the CDR3 is TGTGCCAGCAGCCCCGGGGACAGGGGGCGAATTCTTGATACGCAGTATTTT. It yields the protein CASSPGDRGRILDTQYF.

V usage is TRBV28 and J usage is TRBJ2-1; D is unresolved. The CDR3 extends over 11 amino acids. CDR1 is MDHEN, CDR2 SYDVKM, per germline. The germline V and J ends were trimmed by 5 bases and 9 bases, with 8 bases remaining between them. The CDR3 nucleotides read TGTGCCAGCAGTCTTTATACTGAGCAGTTCTTC. This encodes CASSLYTEQFF.

This clone was found once. This chain links TRBV7-9 with TRBJ2-1, with TRBD2 identical over 12 bases. CDR3 length: 16 amino acids. V gave up 6 bases and J gave up 2 bases; unmatched junction bases: 5. Germline-derived CDR1 and CDR2 are SEHNR and FQNEAQ (reference sequence). Here the CDR3 reads CASRPSGREPYNEQFF. CDR3 DNA: TGTGCCAGCAGACCTAGCGGGAGGGAACCCTACAATGAGCAGTTCTTC. The complete variable domain, with remaining parts taken from reference TRBV7-9 and TRBJ2-1, reads DTGVSQNPRHKITKRGQNVTFRCDPISEHNRLYWYRQTLGQGPEFLTYFQNEAQLEKSRLLSDRFSAERPKGSFSTLEIQRTEQGDSAMYLCASRPSGREPYNEQFFGPGTRLTVL.

This chain uses TRBV19 with TRBJ2-7; D is unresolved. Germline CDR1 reads LNHDA; CDR2 reads SQIVND (reference sequence). Trimming removed 8 bases from V and 4 bases from J, with 15 bases in between. The CDR3 runs to 13 residues. CDR3 sequence (DNA): TGTGCCAGTGCCACGGGCCTGGGTTACGAGCAGTACTTC. Its protein is CASATGLGYEQYF.

This chain joins TRBV4-3 and TRBJ2-7; D not resolved. Per germline, CDR1 LGHNA and CDR2 YSLEER. Trimming cost V 0 bases and J 3 bases, with 9 bases left between them. The CDR3 contains 14 residues. CDR3 in DNA: TGCGCCAGCAGCCAAGATATTGTCGGCTACGAGCAGTACTTC. Translation: CASSQDIVGYEQYF.

The chain couples TRBV9 to TRBJ2-7; TRBD2 is a possible D gene (6 bases). Trimming took 4 bases from V and 1 from J, leaving 15 bases between them. Germline V gives CDR1 SGDLS, CDR2 YYNGEE. The CDR3 runs 15 residues. CDR3 DNA: TGTGCCAGCAGCCCTGGGGGGTTCCCTTCCTACGAGCAGTACTTC. Amino acids: CASSPGGFPSYEQYF. The whole variable domain, remainder taken from reference TRBV9 and TRBJ2-7, is DSGVTQTPKHLITATGQRVTLRCSPRSGDLSVYWYQQSLDQGLQFLIQYYNGEERAKGNILERFSAQQFPDLHSELNLSSLELGDSALYFCASSPGGFPSYEQYFGPGTRLTVT.

The chain is built from TRBV6-5 and TRBJ2-7; the match to TRBD1 covers 9 bases. The CDR3 sequence is 15 residues long. Germline V gene lookup returns CDR1 MNHEY and CDR2 SVGAGI. V lost 6 bases to trimming and J lost 3 bases; unmatched junction nucleotides: 9. CDR3 bases: TGTGCCAGCAGCCCCACCGGGACAGGGAGCTACGAGCAGTACTTC. The encoded protein is CASSPTGTGSYEQYF.

The chain carries TRBV6-5 and TRBJ2-1; TRBD2 agrees at 11 bases. The ends lost 6 bases at V and 4 bases at J; junction bases unmatched: 5. The CDR3 totals 15 residues. CDR1 MNHEY and CDR2 SVGAGI come from the germline V gene. CDR3 nucleotide sequence: TGTGCCAGCAGCCAGGGACTAGCGGTATACAATGAGCAGTTCTTC. It yields the protein CASSQGLAVYNEQFF.

The rearrangement uses TRBV5-8 and TRBJ2-7; D remains ambiguous. The V gene lost 10 bases and the J gene lost 5 bases, with 7 bases spanning the gap. In germline, CDR1 is SGHTS, CDR2 YDEGEE. The CDR3 spans 9 residues. The CDR3 region is CACCHEQYF. The CDR3, as DNA: TGTGCCTGCTGCCACGAGCAGTACTTC.

The chain carries TRBV7-9 and TRBJ1-1; D remains unclear. The V gene lost 7 bases and the J gene lost 3 bases, with 15 bases spanning the gap. The CDR3 spans 14 residues. Germline lookup yields CDR1 SEHNR and CDR2 FQNEAQ (reference sequence). CDR3 amino acids: CASTPGRVDTEAFF. The CDR3 DNA is TGTGCCAGCACGCCCGGGAGGGTGGACACTGAAGCTTTCTTT. The full variable domain, rest sourced from reference TRBV7-9 and TRBJ1-1, is DTGVSQNPRHKITKRGQNVTFRCDPISEHNRLYWYRQTLGQGPEFLTYFQNEAQLEKSRLLSDRFSAERPKGSFSTLEIQRTEQGDSAMYLCASTPGRVDTEAFFGQGTRLTVV.

The gene calls are TRBV20-1 and TRBJ1-2; the D is unclear. The CDR3 sequence is 11 residues long. The ends were cut back, 7 bases at V and 6 bases at J, with 12 bases in the middle. Germline lookup yields CDR1 DFQATT and CDR2 SNEGSKA (reference sequence). The CDR3 loop is CSVQSPHGYTF. For the CDR3, the DNA is TGCAGTGTTCAGTCTCCCCATGGCTACACCTTC.

This clone was found once. J is TRBJ1-2 and V is TRBV11-2; the D gene is possibly TRBD1 (6 bases). Trimming took off 5 bases at V and 4 bases at J, with 14 bases between the two ends. There are 14 residues in the CDR3. Germline V gene data show CDR1 as SGHAT and CDR2 as FQNNGV. The DNA for the CDR3 is TGTGCCAGCAGCAATCAGGGGTTTCGCTATGGCTACACCTTC. Translated: CASSNQGFRYGYTF.

The chain links TRBV11-3 to TRBJ2-1; TRBD2 aligns across 7 bases. The germline V gene encodes CDR1 SGHNT and CDR2 YENEEA. This CDR3 region has 17 residues. Trimming cost V 3 bases and J 4 bases; bases outside gene matches: 12. CDR3 in amino acids: CASSLDIAGGGYNEQFF. CDR3 in DNA: TGTGCCAGCAGCTTGGATATAGCGGGCGGTGGGTACAATGAGCAGTTCTTC.

The chain employs TRBV27 and TRBJ2-7; possible D gene TRBD1, 6 bases. Trimming removed 5 bases from V and 1 base from J, with 18 bases in between. Germline V gives CDR1 MNHEY, CDR2 SMNVEV (reference sequence). This CDR3 region has 16 residues. The CDR3 DNA follows: TGTGCCAGCAGTGCACACAGGGCTGTATCGTCCTACGAGCAGTACTTC. As protein: CASSAHRAVSSYEQYF.

The gene calls are TRBV4-2 and TRBJ2-1, with 8 bases aligning to TRBD2. J lost 5 bases, V lost 0 bases, and 6 bases had no gene match. Germline assignment: CDR1 LGHNA and CDR2 YNFKEQ. CDR3 length equals 16 residues. The CDR3 sequence: CASSQEWLAGNNEQFF. The CDR3 bases are TGTGCCAGCAGCCAAGAATGGCTAGCGGGTAACAATGAGCAGTTCTTC.

V gene TRBV7-6 combines with J gene TRBJ1-2; the match to TRBD1 covers 8 bases. Trimming cost V 5 bases and J 4 bases; bases outside gene matches: 9. This CDR3 has 15 residues. The germline V gene encodes CDR1 SGHVS and CDR2 FNYEAQ. CDR3 protein: CASSPTGGPAYGYTF. The CDR3 coding sequence is TGTGCCAGCAGCCCCACAGGGGGACCAGCCTATGGCTACACCTTC.

The genes are TRBV9 and TRBJ1-2; 7 bases align to TRBD1. CDR3 length: 15 amino acids. V lost 0 bases and J lost 2; bases outside the gene matches: 4. Germline CDR1 is SGDLS and CDR2 is YYNGEE. CDR3 region: CASSVGGGINYGYTF. The CDR3 nucleotides are TGTGCCAGCAGCGTAGGAGGGGGCATCAACTATGGCTACACCTTC.

J is TRBJ2-2 and V is TRBV9; no firm D call. Germline loops: CDR1 SGDLS, CDR2 YYNGEE. The CDR3 has 15 residues. Between the trimmed V and J ends, which lost 4 bases and 5 bases, there was a span of 15 bases. The DNA for the CDR3 is TGTGCCAGCAGCCCCAGTAGCCGGCCGACCGGGGAGCTGTTTTTT. Its protein is CASSPSSRPTGELFF.

The CDR3 reads CASSFNRITEAFF. As DNA, the CDR3 is TGTGCCAGCAGCTTTAATCGGATCACTGAAGCTTTCTTT. V gene TRBV11-2 combines with J gene TRBJ1-1, with unresolved D. The V end was cut by 3 bases, the J end by 4 bases, with 9 bases between. From germline, CDR1 is SGHAT and CDR2 FQNNGV. The CDR3 totals 13 residues.